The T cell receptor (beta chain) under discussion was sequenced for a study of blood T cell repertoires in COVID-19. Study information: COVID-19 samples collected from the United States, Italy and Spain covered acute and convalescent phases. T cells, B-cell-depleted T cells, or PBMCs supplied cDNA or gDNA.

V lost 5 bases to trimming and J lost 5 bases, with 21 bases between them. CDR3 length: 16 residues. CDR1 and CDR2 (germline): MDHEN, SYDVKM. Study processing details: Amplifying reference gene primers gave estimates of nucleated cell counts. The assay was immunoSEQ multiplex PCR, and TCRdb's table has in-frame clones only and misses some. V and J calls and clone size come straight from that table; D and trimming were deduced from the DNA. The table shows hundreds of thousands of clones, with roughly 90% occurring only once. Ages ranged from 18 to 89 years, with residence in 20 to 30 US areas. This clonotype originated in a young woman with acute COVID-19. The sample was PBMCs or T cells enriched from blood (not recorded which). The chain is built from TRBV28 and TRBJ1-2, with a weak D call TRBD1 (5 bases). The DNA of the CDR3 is TGTGCCAGCAGTCCACGGGCGGCCCCGGGGGGGTATGGCTACACCTTC. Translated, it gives CASSPRAAPGGYGYTF.